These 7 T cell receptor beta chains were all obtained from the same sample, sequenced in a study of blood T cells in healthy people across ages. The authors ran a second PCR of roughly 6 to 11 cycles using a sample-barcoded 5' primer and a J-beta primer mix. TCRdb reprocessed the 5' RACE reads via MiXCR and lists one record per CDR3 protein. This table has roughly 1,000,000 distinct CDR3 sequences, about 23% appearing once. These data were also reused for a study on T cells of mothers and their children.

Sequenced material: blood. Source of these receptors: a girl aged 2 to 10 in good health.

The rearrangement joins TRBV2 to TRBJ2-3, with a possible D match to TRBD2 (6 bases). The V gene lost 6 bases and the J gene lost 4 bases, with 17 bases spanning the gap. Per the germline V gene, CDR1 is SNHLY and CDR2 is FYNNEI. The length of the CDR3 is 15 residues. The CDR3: CASRETGEVSDTQYF. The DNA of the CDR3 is TGTGCCAGCAGAGAGACGGGAGAAGTATCAGATACGCAGTATTTT.

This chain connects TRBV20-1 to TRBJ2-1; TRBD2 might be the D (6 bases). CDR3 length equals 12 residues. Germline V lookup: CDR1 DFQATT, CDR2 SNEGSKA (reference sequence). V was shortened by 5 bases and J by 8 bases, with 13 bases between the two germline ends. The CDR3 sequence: CSAARLGDEQFF. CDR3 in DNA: TGCAGTGCTGCCCGACTAGGCGATGAGCAGTTCTTC.

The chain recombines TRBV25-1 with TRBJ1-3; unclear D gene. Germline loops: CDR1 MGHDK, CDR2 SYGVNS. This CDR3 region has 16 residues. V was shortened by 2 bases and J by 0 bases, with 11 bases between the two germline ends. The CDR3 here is CASSEGRLSSGNTIYF. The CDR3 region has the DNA TGTGCCAGCAGTGAAGGGCGGTTGAGCTCTGGAAACACCATATATTTT. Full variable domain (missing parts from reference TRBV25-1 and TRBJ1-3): EADIYQTPRYLVIGTGKKITLECSQTMGHDKMYWYQQDPGMELHLIHYSYGVNSTEKGDLSSESTVSRIRTEHFPLTLESARPSHTSQYLCASSEGRLSSGNTIYFGEGSWLTVV.

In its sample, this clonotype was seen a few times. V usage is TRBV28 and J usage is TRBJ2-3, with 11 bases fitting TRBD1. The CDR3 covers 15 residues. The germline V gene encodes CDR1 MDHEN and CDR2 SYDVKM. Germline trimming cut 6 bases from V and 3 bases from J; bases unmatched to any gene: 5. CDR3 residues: CASSYGTGGTDTQYF. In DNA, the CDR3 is TGTGCCAGCAGCTACGGGACAGGGGGAACAGATACGCAGTATTTT.

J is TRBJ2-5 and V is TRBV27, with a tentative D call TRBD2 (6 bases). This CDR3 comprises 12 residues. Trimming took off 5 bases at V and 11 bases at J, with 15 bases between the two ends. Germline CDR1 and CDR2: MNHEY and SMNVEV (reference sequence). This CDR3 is CASSPVAEKQYF. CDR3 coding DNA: TGTGCCAGCAGTCCCGTAGCGGAAAAGCAGTACTTC.

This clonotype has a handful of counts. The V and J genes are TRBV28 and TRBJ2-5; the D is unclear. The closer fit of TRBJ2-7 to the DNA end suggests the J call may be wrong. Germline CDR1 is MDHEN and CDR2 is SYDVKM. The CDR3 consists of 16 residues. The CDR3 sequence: CASSVNQGRSSYEQYF. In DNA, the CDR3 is TGTGCCAGCAGTGTAAACCAAGGCCGGAGCTCCTACGAGCAGTACTTC.

The CDR3 bases are TGTGCCAGCAGCTTACCTGGGACTAGCGAAGAGACCCAGTACTTC. Its protein product is CASSLPGTSEETQYF. The chain uses TRBV7-6 and TRBJ2-5; 10 bases fit TRBD2. CDR1 is SGHVS, CDR2 FNYEAQ, per germline. The CDR3 has 15 residues. The trim removed 2 bases at V and 3 bases at J, leaving 3 bases unmatched.